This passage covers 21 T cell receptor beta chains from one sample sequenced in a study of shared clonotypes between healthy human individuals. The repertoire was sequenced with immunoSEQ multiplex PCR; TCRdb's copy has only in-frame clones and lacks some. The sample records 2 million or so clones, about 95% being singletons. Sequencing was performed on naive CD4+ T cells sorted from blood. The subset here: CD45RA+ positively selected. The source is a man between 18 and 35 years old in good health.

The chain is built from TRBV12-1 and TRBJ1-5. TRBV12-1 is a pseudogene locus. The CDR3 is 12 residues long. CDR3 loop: CASSLAGGPQHF. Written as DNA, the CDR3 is TGTGCCAGCAGTTTAGCCGGTGGGCCCCAGCATTTT.

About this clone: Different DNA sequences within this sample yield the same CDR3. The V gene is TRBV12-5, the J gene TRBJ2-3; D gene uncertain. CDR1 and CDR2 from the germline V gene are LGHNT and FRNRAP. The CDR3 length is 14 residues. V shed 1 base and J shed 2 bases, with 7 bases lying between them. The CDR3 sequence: CASGLGRNTDTQYF. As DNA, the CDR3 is TGTGCTAGTGGTTTGGGACGGAACACAGATACGCAGTATTTT.

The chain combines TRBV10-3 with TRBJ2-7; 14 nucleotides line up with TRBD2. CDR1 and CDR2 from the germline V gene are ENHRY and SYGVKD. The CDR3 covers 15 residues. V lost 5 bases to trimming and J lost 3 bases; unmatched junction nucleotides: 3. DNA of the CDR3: TGTGCCATCAGTACCGGGACTAGCGGGGGCTACGAGCAGTACTTC. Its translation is CAISTGTSGGYEQYF.

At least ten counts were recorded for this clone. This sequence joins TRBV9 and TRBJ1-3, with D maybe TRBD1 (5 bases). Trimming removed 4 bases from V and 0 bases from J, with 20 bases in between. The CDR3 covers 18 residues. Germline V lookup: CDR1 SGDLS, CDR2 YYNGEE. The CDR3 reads CASSNPRVLTDSGNTIYF. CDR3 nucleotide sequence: TGTGCCAGCAGCAACCCGAGGGTATTGACAGACTCTGGAAACACCATATATTTT.

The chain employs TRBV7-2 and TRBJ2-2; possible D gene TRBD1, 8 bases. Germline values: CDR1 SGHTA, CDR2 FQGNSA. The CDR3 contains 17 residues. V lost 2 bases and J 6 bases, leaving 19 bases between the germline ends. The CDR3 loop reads CASSLLGRQGRAGELFF. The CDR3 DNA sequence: TGTGCCAGCAGCTTATTAGGCCGACAGGGGAGGGCCGGGGAGCTGTTTTTT. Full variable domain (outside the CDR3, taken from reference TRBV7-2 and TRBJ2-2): GAGVSQSPSNKVTEKGKDVELRCDPISGHTALYWYRQSLGQGLEFLIYFQGNSAPDKSGLPSDRFSAERTGGSVSTLTIQRTQQEDSAVYLCASSLLGRQGRAGELFFGEGSRLTVL.

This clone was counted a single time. CDR3 amino acids: CASSFTGLSNTEAFF. The CDR3 coding sequence is TGCGCCAGCAGCTTCACCGGACTTTCTAACACTGAAGCTTTCTTT. The rearrangement uses TRBV5-1 and TRBJ1-1; D is unresolved. The germline V gene encodes CDR1 SGHRS and CDR2 YFSETQ. The length of the CDR3 is 15 residues. V lost 2 bases to trimming and J lost 2 bases, with 13 bases between them.

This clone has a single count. DNA of the CDR3: TGTGCCAGCAGCTTGGCCCAGGTAGTAGACATTCAGTACTTC. It is translated as CASSLAQVVDIQYF. The chain has TRBV7-9 and TRBJ2-4; D is unresolved. The CDR3 runs to 14 residues. V was shortened by 3 bases and J by 8 bases, with 14 bases between the two germline ends. CDR1 SEHNR and CDR2 FQNEAQ come from the germline V gene (reference sequence).

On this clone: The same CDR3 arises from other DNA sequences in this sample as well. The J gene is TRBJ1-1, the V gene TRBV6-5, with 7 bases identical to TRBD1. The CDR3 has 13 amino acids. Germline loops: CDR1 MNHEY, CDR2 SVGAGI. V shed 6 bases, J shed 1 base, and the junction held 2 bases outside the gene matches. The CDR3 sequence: CASRRGRNTEAFF. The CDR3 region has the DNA TGTGCCAGCAGGAGGGGGCGGAACACTGAAGCTTTCTTT.

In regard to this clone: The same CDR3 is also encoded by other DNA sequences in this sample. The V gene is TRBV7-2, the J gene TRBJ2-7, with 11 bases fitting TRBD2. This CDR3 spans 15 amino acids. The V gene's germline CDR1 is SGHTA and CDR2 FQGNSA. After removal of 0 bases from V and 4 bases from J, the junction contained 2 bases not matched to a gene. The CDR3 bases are TGTGCCAGCAGCTTAGCCGGGACTAGCGGTTACGAGCAGTACTTC. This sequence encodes CASSLAGTSGYEQYF.

CDR3 nucleotides: TGTGCCAGCAGCTTCACGGAGAATCAGCCCCAGCATTTT. Protein sequence: CASSFTENQPQHF. J is TRBJ1-5 and V is TRBV11-2; D unclear. The CDR3 sequence is 13 residues long. Germline V gene data show CDR1 as SGHAT and CDR2 as FQNNGV. Trimming cost V 3 bases and J 4 bases, with 7 bases left between them.

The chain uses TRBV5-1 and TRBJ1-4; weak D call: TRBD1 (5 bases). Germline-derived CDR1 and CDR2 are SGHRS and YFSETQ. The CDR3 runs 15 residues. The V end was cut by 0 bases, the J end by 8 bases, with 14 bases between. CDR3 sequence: CASSLGAGSGEKLFF. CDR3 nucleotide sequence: TGCGCCAGCAGCTTGGGGGCAGGGAGTGGCGAAAAACTGTTTTTT.

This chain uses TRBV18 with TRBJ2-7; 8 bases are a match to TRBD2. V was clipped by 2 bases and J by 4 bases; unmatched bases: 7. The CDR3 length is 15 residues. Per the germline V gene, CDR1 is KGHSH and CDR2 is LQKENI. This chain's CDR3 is CASSPGTPGGYEQYF. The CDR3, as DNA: TGTGCCAGCTCACCAGGGACCCCGGGAGGGTACGAGCAGTACTTC.

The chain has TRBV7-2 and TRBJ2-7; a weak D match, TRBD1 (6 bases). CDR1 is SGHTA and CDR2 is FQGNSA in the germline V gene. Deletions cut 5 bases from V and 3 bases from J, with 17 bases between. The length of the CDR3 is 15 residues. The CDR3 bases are TGTGCCAGCAGCGTTATAAGGGGGAACGGCTACGAGCAGTACTTC. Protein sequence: CASSVIRGNGYEQYF.

DNA of the CDR3: TGCAGCGTTGAAGAGTCCATCTATGGCTACACCTTC. This codes for CSVEESIYGYTF. The chain is built from TRBV29-1 and TRBJ1-2; D is undetermined. V lost 0 bases to trimming and J lost 4 bases, with 6 bases between them. CDR3 length equals 12 residues. Germline CDR1 is SQVTM and CDR2 is ANQGSEA.

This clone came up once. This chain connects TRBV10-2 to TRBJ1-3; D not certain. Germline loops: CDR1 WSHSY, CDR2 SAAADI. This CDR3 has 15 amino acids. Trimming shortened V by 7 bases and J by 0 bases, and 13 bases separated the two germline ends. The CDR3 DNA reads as TGCGCCAGCACCCTGTTCGGGTTCTCTGGAAACACCATATATTTT. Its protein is CASTLFGFSGNTIYF.

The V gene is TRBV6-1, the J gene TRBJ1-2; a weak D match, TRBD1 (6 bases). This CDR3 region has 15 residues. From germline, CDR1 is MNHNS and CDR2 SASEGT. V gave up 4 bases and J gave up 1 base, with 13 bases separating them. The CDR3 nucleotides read TGTGCCAGCAGTGCTGAGACAGGATATAACTATGGCTACACCTTC. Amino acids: CASSAETGYNYGYTF.

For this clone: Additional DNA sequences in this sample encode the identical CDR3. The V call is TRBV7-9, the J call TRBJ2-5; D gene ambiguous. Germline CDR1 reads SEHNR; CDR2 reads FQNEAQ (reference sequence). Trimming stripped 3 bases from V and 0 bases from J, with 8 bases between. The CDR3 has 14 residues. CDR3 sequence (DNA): TGTGCCAGCAGCTTCCGTTCAGACCAAGAGACCCAGTACTTC. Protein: CASSFRSDQETQYF.

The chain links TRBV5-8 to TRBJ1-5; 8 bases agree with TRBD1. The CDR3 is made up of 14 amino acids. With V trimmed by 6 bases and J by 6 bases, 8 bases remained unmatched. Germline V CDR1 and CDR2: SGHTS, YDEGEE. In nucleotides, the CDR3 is TGTGCCAGCACCACGGACAGGGCGTCTCAGCCCCAGCATTTT. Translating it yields CASTTDRASQPQHF.

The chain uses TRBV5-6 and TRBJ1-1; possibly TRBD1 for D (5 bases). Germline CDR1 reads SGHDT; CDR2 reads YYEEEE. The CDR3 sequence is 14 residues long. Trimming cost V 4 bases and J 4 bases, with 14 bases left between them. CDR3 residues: CASSPDSRATEAFF. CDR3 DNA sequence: TGTGCCAGCAGCCCGGACTCCAGGGCCACTGAAGCTTTCTTT.

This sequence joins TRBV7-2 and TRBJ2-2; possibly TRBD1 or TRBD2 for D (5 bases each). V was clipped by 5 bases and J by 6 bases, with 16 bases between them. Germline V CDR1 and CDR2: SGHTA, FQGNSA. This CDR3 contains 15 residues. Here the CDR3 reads CASSPSRKGPGELFF. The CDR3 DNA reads TGTGCCAGCAGCCCGAGTAGGAAGGGACCCGGGGAGCTGTTTTTT. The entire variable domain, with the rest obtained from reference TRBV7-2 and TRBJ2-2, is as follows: GAGVSQSPSNKVTEKGKDVELRCDPISGHTALYWYRQSLGQGLEFLIYFQGNSAPDKSGLPSDRFSAERTGGSVSTLTIQRTQQEDSAVYLCASSPSRKGPGELFFGEGSRLTVL.

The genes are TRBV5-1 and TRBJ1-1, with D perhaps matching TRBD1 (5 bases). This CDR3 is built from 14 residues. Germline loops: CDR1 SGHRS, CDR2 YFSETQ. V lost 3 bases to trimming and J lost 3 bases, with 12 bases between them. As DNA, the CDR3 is TGCGCCAGCAGCTACGACAGAGCCGACACTGAAGCTTTCTTT. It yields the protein CASSYDRADTEAFF.